The present T cell receptor beta chain was sequenced within a study of patients and donors after allogeneic stem cell transplantation. CDR1 and CDR2 from the germline V gene are KGHSH and LQKENI. Deletions cut 1 base from V and 6 bases from J, with 13 bases between. The CDR3 has 15 amino acids. In this sample, this clonotype turned up a few times. TCRdb reprocessed the RT-PCR reads with MiXCR, giving one entry per CDR3 protein. The data hold approximately 160,000 distinct CDR3 sequences, with about 32% observed a single time. Material for sequencing was blood, either unsorted or a sorted T cell fraction (not recorded which). The chain combines TRBV18 with TRBJ1-5, with a weak D call TRBD1 (5 bases). This receptor was obtained from a human donor who was either an allogeneic HSCT recipient or a stem cell or donor lymphocyte infusion donor (not recorded which). It is not recorded whose cells these are; they may come from a transplant donor. The CDR3 coding sequence is TGTGCCAGCTCACCACTTCAAGGGGATGGTCAGCCCCAGCATTTT. Amino acids: CASSPLQGDGQPQHF.